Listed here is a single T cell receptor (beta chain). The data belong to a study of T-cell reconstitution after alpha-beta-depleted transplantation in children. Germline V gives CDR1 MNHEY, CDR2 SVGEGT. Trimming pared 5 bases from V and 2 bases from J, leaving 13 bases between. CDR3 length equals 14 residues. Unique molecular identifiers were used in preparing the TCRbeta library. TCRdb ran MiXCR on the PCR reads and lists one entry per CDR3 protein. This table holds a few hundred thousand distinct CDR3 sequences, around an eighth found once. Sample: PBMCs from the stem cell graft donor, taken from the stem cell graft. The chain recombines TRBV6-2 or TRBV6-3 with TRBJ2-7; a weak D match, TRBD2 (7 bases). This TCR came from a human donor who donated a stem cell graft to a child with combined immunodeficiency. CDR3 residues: CASSPRGATYEQYF. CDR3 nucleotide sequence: TGTGCCAGCAGTCCCCGGGGGGCGACCTACGAGCAGTACTTC.